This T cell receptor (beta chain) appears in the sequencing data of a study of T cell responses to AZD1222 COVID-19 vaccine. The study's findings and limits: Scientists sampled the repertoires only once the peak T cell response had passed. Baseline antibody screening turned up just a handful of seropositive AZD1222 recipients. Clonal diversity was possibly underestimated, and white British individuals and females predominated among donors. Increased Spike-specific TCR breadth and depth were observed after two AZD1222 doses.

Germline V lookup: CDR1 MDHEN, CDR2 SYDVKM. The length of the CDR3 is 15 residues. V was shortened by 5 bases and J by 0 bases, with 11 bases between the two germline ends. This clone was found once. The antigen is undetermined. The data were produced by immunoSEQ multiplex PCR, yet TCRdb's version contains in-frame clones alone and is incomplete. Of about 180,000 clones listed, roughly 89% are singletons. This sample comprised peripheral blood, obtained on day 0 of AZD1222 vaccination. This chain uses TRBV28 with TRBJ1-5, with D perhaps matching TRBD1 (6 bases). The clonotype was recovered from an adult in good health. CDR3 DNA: TGTGCCAGCAGTAGGGGGACGCATAGCAATCAGCCCCAGCATTTT. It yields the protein CASSRGTHSNQPQHF. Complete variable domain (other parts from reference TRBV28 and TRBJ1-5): DVKVTQSSRYLVKRTGEKVFLECVQDMDHENMFWYRQDPGLGLRLIYFSYDVKMKEKGDIPEGYSVSREKKERFSLILESASTNQTSMYLCASSRGTHSNQPQHFGDGTRLSIL.